These 9 T cell receptor beta chains originate from one sample sequenced in a study of Ad26.COV2.S vaccination and SARS-CoV-2 variants (dated by TCRdb to the early 2020s). Libraries were made using the immunoSEQ multiplex PCR assay. TCRdb stores this immuneACCESS table with in-frame sequences only. Part of the clones is absent; in the studies checked, under half of the shortfall reflects unresolved V genes, and no reason is known for the rest. In all, the sample holds over 400,000 clones, and about 92% of those were seen once. The ten largest make up less than 2% of the sample. The treatment or condition label corresponds to: roughly 20 received Ad26.COV2.S at low or high dose, single or two shots; 5 received placebo; per-sample allocation not given. Repertoires of vaccine and placebo recipients were sequenced from samples collected on day 63 after the first injection. Here the sequenced sample was peripheral blood, taken in a trial of Ad26.COV2.S vaccine versus placebo. These receptors all stem from a person aged 18-65 years who received the Ad26.COV2.S COVID-19 vaccine or a placebo.

This chain joins TRBV7-2 and TRBJ1-2; 8 bases are shared with TRBD1. This CDR3 has 15 residues. CDR1 is SGHTA and CDR2 is FQGNSA in the germline V gene. Trimming took 3 bases from V and 3 from J; bases not matched to a gene: 6. CDR3 sequence: CASSFAGGRYYGYTF. The CDR3 DNA reads TGTGCCAGCAGCTTCGCAGGGGGCAGGTACTATGGCTACACCTTC. Based on the CDR3 plus reference TRBV7-2 and TRBJ1-2, the full variable domain is GAGVSQSPSNKVTEKGKDVELRCDPISGHTALYWYRQSLGQGLEFLIYFQGNSAPDKSGLPSDRFSAERTGGSVSTLTIQRTQQEDSAVYLCASSFAGGRYYGYTFGSGTRLTVV.

The chain joins TRBV27 to TRBJ2-3, with 8 nucleotides matching TRBD2. The V segment lost 2 bases and the J segment 2 bases; nucleotides outside the gene matches: 6. The germline gives CDR1 MNHEY, CDR2 SMNVEV (reference sequence). The CDR3 is 16 amino acids. The CDR3 nucleotides read TGTGCCAGCAGTTTACAAGCGGGGGTAAACACAGATACGCAGTATTTT. Residues: CASSLQAGVNTDTQYF.

This rearrangement joins TRBV9 to TRBJ2-3, with no clear D. Germline loops: CDR1 SGDLS, CDR2 YYNGEE. This CDR3 has 14 amino acids. Trimming pared 0 bases from V and 4 bases from J, leaving 9 bases between. CDR3 region: CASSVGPAPDTQYF. The CDR3 bases are TGTGCCAGCAGCGTAGGGCCTGCCCCAGATACGCAGTATTTT.

The V and J genes are TRBV7-2 and TRBJ2-2; D not resolved. Looked up from germline, CDR1 is SGHTA and CDR2 is FQGNSA. V dropped 5 bases and J dropped 1 base, with 8 bases sitting between them. CDR3 size: 14 residues. The CDR3 DNA sequence: TGTGCCAGCAGCCTGACTGGGAACACCGGGGAGCTGTTTTTT. Protein: CASSLTGNTGELFF.

The rearrangement uses TRBV10-3 and TRBJ1-5; D gene uncertain. CDR3 length equals 14 residues. Germline CDR1 reads ENHRY; CDR2 reads SYGVKD. Trimming cost V 11 bases and J 0 bases, with 14 bases left between them. CDR3 DNA: TGTGCCTCTGCCCGGACTGATAGCAATCAGCCCCAGCATTTT. It specifies CASARTDSNQPQHF.

V gene TRBV19 combines with J gene TRBJ1-5; 8 bases fit TRBD1. Per the germline V gene, CDR1 is LNHDA and CDR2 is SQIVND (reference sequence). CDR3 length: 15 residues. After removal of 4 bases from V and 4 bases from J, the junction contained 6 bases not matched to a gene. The CDR3 DNA reads as TGTGCCAGTAGTACTAGGACAGGGTGGAATCAGCCCCAGCATTTT. The encoded protein is CASSTRTGWNQPQHF. The full variable domain, its missing parts supplied by reference TRBV19 and TRBJ1-5, is DGGITQSPKYLFRKEGQNVTLSCEQNLNHDAMYWYRQDPGQGLRLIYYSQIVNDFQKGDIAEGYSVSREKKESFPLTVTSAQKNPTAFYLCASSTRTGWNQPQHFGDGTRLSIL.

J is TRBJ1-5 and V is TRBV2; unclear D gene. CDR1 is SNHLY and CDR2 is FYNNEI in the germline V gene. This CDR3 contains 14 residues. Trimming shortened V by 2 bases and J by 0 bases, and 5 bases separated the two germline ends. This CDR3 reads CASSEMLSNQPQHF. The DNA for the CDR3 is TGTGCCAGCAGTGAAATGCTTAGCAATCAGCCCCAGCATTTT.

The DNA of the CDR3 is TGCGCCAGCAGCTTTAGGGACTCGCGCTCCTACGAGCAGTACTTC. This sequence encodes CASSFRDSRSYEQYF. The chain couples TRBV5-1 to TRBJ2-7; a weak D match, TRBD2 (6 bases). Germline V gives CDR1 SGHRS, CDR2 YFSETQ. Trimming removed 2 bases from V and 0 bases from J, with 12 bases in between. This CDR3 contains 15 residues.

CDR3 protein: CATRWTGLGGTEAFF. The CDR3 DNA sequence: TGTGCCACACGATGGACAGGCCTTGGCGGAACTGAAGCTTTCTTT. This rearrangement joins TRBV19 to TRBJ1-1, with 7 positions matching TRBD1. The length of the CDR3 is 15 residues. Germline V gives CDR1 LNHDA, CDR2 SQIVND (reference sequence). Trimming took 10 bases from V and 5 from J; bases not matched to a gene: 16.